This is a list of T cell receptor beta chains from one sample in a study of T-cell memory formation after mild COVID-19. In TCRdb, the 5' RACE reads were re-called with MiXCR into one record per CDR3 protein. Here the sample spans fewer than 300,000 distinct CDR3 sequences, 15% to 20% being singletons. The sample comprised PBMCs or a T cell subset sorted from them (not recorded which). The source of these receptors is a man younger than 30 who had mild COVID-19 (a few samples of this study predate the infection). Cell type and time point are not known. Both conserved end residues are part of each CDR3. The D gene is left open where the match is weak. The listing skips clone size in some rows; elsewhere it reads once, few, many or a size class.

-	TRBV20-1	TRBJ1-6	-	TGCAGTGCTAGATTGGGGAATTCACCCCTCCACTTT	CSARLGNSPLHF
-	TRBV5-1	TRBJ2-5	-	TGCGCCAGCAGCCCCGGGACCAGACAAGAGACCCAGTACTTC	CASSPGTRQETQYF
-	TRBV11-2	TRBJ2-7	once	TGTGCCAGCAGTCCTTACGGGGCGACCTACGAGCAGTACTTC	CASSPYGATYEQYF
TRBD1	TRBV20-1	TRBJ2-7	-	TGCAGTGCGTCAGACAGGGGTCGGGGACTCTACGAGCAGTACTTC	CSASDRGRGLYEQYF
-	TRBV3-1	TRBJ1-1	few	TGTGCCAGCAGCCAAGGGACAGAGAAATTCGGGTGGTTCACTGAAGCTTTCTTT	CASSQGTEKFGWFTEAFF
-	TRBV5-6	TRBJ2-6	many	TGTGCCAGCAGCTTGGCCTTGGGTGAGTCATATGGGGCCAACGTCCTGACTTTC	CASSLALGESYGANVLTF
-	TRBV6-5	TRBJ2-7	few	TGTGCCAGCCTACCCCCAGGCGCCTACGAGCAGTACTTC	CASLPPGAYEQYF
-	TRBV7-9	TRBJ2-1	-	TGTGCCAGCAGCTCAGGGGGGGATTGCCGCTTC	CASSSGGDCRF
TRBD1	TRBV6-6	TRBJ2-1	-	TGTGCCAGCAGTTCGACAGGGAGCTCCTACAATGAGCAGTTCTTC	CASSSTGSSYNEQFF
-	TRBV5-1	TRBJ2-7	-	TGCGCCAGCAGCGGTTCCAGTCCCTCCTACGAGCAGTACTTC	CASSGSSPSYEQYF
-	TRBV29-1	TRBJ2-5	-	TGCAGCGTTGACCGGGCAATTCAAGAGACCCAGTACTTC	CSVDRAIQETQYF
TRBD2	TRBV5-1	TRBJ2-1	-	TGCGCCAGCAGCTTGGTGTTAGCGGGAGTATACAATGAGAAGTTCTTC	CASSLVLAGVYNEKFF
-	TRBV20-1	TRBJ1-2	-	TGCAGTTCCTCGACCGGGACGGCCTATGGCTACACCTTC	CSSSTGTAYGYTF
-	TRBV6-2/TRBV6-3	TRBJ2-7	-	TGTGCCAGCAGTGACTTTATTAATCCGGGACGAGAGTCCTACGAGCAGTACTTC	CASSDFINPGRESYEQYF
-	TRBV5-8	TRBJ1-1	few	TGTGCCAGCAGCGCAGACGAAGGATGGACTGAAGCTTTCTTT	CASSADEGWTEAFF
-	TRBV7-9	TRBJ1-5	few	TGTGCCAGCACCCTGTGGGGGGGCAACAATCAGCCCCAGCATTTT	CASTLWGGNNQPQHF
TRBD1	TRBV20-1	TRBJ1-2	few	TGCAGTGCCCCGAACCCACGGGACAGCCTGAGCTATGGCTACACCTTC	CSAPNPRDSLSYGYTF
TRBD2	TRBV7-6	TRBJ2-1	-	TGTGCCAGCAGACTAAGGCCGGGGGGGCTTTCCTACAATGAGCAGTTCTTC	CASRLRPGGLSYNEQFF
-	TRBV28	TRBJ1-2	few	TGTGCCAGCAGTTCTAGTACGGGTGGCTACACCTTC	CASSSSTGGYTF
TRBD2	TRBV6-4	TRBJ2-1	many	TGTGCCAGCAGTGACTCAGCGGGGGGGTACAATGAGCAGTTCTTC	CASSDSAGGYNEQFF
-	TRBV4-1	TRBJ2-7	few	TGCGCCAGCAGCCAAGCAGGGGATTACGAGCAGTACTTC	CASSQAGDYEQYF
-	TRBV3-1	TRBJ1-2	few	TGTGCCAGCAGTCGACAGTTCAACTATGGCTACACCTTC	CASSRQFNYGYTF
TRBD2	TRBV10-3	TRBJ2-5	-	TGTGCCATCAGTCTAGGACTAGCGGGGATAGAGACCCAGTACTTC	CAISLGLAGIETQYF
-	TRBV19	TRBJ2-1	many	TGTGCCAGTAGTATCAGGGTTAACAATGAGCAGTTCTTC	CASSIRVNNEQFF
TRBD1	TRBV6-5	TRBJ1-4	few	TGTGCCAGCAGTTACTCCGGGACAGGCTTCAAACTGTTTTTT	CASSYSGTGFKLFF
-	TRBV7-2	TRBJ1-1	many	TGTGCCAGCAGCCGTCAAGCGAACACTGAAGCTTTCTTT	CASSRQANTEAFF
-	TRBV4-1	TRBJ2-3	many	TGCGCCAGCAGCCAAGGTCCGGCCAGGGGACCCACAGATACGCAGTATTTT	CASSQGPARGPTDTQYF
TRBD2	TRBV20-1	TRBJ2-1	few	TGCAGTGCCATTCCGGGGGGGCCTTCGAATGAGCAGTTCTTC	CSAIPGGPSNEQFF
-	TRBV7-2	TRBJ1-1	-	TGTGCCAGCAGCCTGACAGATATCAACACTGAAGCTTTCTTT	CASSLTDINTEAFF
-	TRBV5-1	TRBJ1-1	-	TGCGCCAGCAGGACCGGGACTGCGAACACTGAAGCTTTCTTT	CASRTGTANTEAFF
-	TRBV24-1	TRBJ2-1	few	TGTGCCACCAGTGCCGGGGCGGGGCGGACCCAGAATGAGCAGTTCTTC	CATSAGAGRTQNEQFF
-	TRBV5-4	TRBJ1-1	-	TGTGCCAGCAGCACCCCAGGGAGGGGAAATACTGAAGCTTTCTTT	CASSTPGRGNTEAFF
-	TRBV7-2	TRBJ2-2	once	TGTGCCAGCAGCACCGGACGAAACTGGGCCGGGGAGCTGTTTTTT	CASSTGRNWAGELFF
-	TRBV4-2	TRBJ2-2	many	TGTGCCAGCAGCCAAGATGGACAGCGCACCGGGGAGCTGTTTTTT	CASSQDGQRTGELFF
-	TRBV7-9	TRBJ1-1	-	TGTGCCAGCAGCTTAGCGCGGGCAGTTGGTGAAGCTTTCTTT	CASSLARAVGEAFF
-	TRBV5-1	TRBJ1-2	-	TGCGCCAGCAGCCCGATCTCAGGGGACCACTATGGCTACACCTTC	CASSPISGDHYGYTF
-	TRBV20-1	TRBJ1-2	-	TGCAGTGCTAGAGATCTATGGGGGGGCCCCCATGGCTACACCTTC	CSARDLWGGPHGYTF
TRBD1	TRBV5-1	TRBJ1-1	-	TGCGCCAGCAGCCCGACAGGGGGCGGTGAAGCTTTCTTT	CASSPTGGGEAFF
-	TRBV4-1	TRBJ2-7	few	TGCGCCAGCAGCCCTCAGGGTTGGGGCGAGCAGTACTTC	CASSPQGWGEQYF
-	TRBV7-2	TRBJ1-5	-	TGTGCCAGCAGCTTACAGGCGGACAATCAGCCCCAGCATTTT	CASSLQADNQPQHF
TRBD2	TRBV7-9	TRBJ2-7	-	TGTGCCAGCAGCTTAACTAGCGGCATCTCCTACGAGCAGTACTTC	CASSLTSGISYEQYF
TRBD1	TRBV5-1	TRBJ1-1	few	TGCGCCAGCAGCTCAAACGGACAGGGGAGGACTGAAGCTTTCTTT	CASSSNGQGRTEAFF
-	TRBV5-1	TRBJ2-2	many	TGCGCCAGCAGCTTGGTTGGGTACGCCGGGGAGCTGTTTTTT	CASSLVGYAGELFF
TRBD1	TRBV7-3	TRBJ1-1	-	TGTGCCAGCAGCCCAGGGGGCGCGAGCACTGAAGCTTTCTTT	CASSPGGASTEAFF
TRBD2	TRBV5-5	TRBJ2-3	-	TGTGCCAGCAGCCATCCAGCGGGGGACGATACGCAGTATTTT	CASSHPAGDDTQYF
TRBD1	TRBV2	TRBJ1-2	few	TGTGCCAGCAGAGGGACAGGGGGCGGCTATGGCTACACCTTC	CASRGTGGGYGYTF
-	TRBV20-1	TRBJ1-2	few	TGCAGTGCTATTCGGTACGTGGATGGCTACACCTTC	CSAIRYVDGYTF
-	TRBV20-1	TRBJ2-3	few	TGCAGTGCTAGCGGGGGGCCCACAGATACGCAGTATTTT	CSASGGPTDTQYF
-	TRBV7-9	TRBJ2-1	-	TGTGCCAGCAGCCCAACGGAGTTTTGGCATGAGCAGTTCTTC	CASSPTEFWHEQFF
-	TRBV29-1	TRBJ1-1	-	TGCAGCGTTGATGCGCAGCCGAACACTGAAGCTTTCTTT	CSVDAQPNTEAFF
TRBD1	TRBV12-3/TRBV12-4	TRBJ2-2	-	TGTGCCAGCAGTCCCCCCCGGGACAGCCCAGCCGGGGAGCTGTTTTTT	CASSPPRDSPAGELFF
-	TRBV25-1	TRBJ2-7	-	TGTGCCAGCAGAGCCGACACCTCCTACGAGCAGTACTTC	CASRADTSYEQYF
TRBD1	TRBV19	TRBJ1-1	-	TGTGCCAGTAGCCCCTCAGGGGGCACTGAAGCTTTCTTT	CASSPSGGTEAFF